The 8 T cell receptor beta chains given below trace back to one sample, sequenced in a study of blood T cell repertoires in COVID-19. TCRdb's copy holds only in-frame clones and misses some; the assay was immunoSEQ multiplex PCR. The data hold some 130,000 clones, with 86% observed a single time. The sample was peripheral blood. The receptor set was obtained from a woman in her 70s with COVID-19, enrolled during active disease.

With regard to this clone: One end of the junction is discordant with germline, which a read error may explain. This chain links TRBV20-1 with TRBJ2-7; D is perhaps TRBD2 (7 bases). The CDR3 length is 11 residues. From germline, CDR1 is DFQATT and CDR2 SNEGSKA (reference sequence). For the CDR3, the DNA is TGCAGTGCTAGCCGAGGGGGGGGTTGGGACTTC. This translates into CSASRGGGWDF.

The count of this clone is one. The chain recombines TRBV3-1 (or the pseudogene TRBV3-2) with TRBJ2-5; perhaps TRBD1 as D (6 bases). Germline CDR1 and CDR2: LGHDT and YNNKEL (reference sequence). The CDR3 is 15 amino acids. Trimming left V 3 bases short and J 3 bases short, with 14 bases between. In nucleotides, the CDR3 is TGTGCCAGCAGCCATAAGACAGGTACCAAAGAGACCCAGTACTTC. Translating it yields CASSHKTGTKETQYF.

CDR3 residues: CASKDSATNEKLFF. The CDR3 DNA follows: TGTGCCAGCAAGGACAGTGCAACTAATGAAAAACTGTTTTTT. The rearrangement uses TRBV2 and TRBJ1-4, with D possibly TRBD1 on 6 matching bases. Germline CDR1 is SNHLY and CDR2 is FYNNEI. This CDR3 has 14 amino acids. Trimming removed 7 bases from V and 0 bases from J, with 9 bases in between. The whole variable domain, filled in from reference TRBV2 and TRBJ1-4, reads EPEVTQTPSHQVTQMGQEVILRCVPISNHLYFYWYRQILGQKVEFLVSFYNNEISEKSEIFDDQFSVERPDGSNFTLKIRSTKLEDSAMYFCASKDSATNEKLFFGSGTQLSVL.

V and J are TRBV3-1 (or the pseudogene TRBV3-2) and TRBJ2-3; weak D call: TRBD1 (6 bases). Trimming left V 10 bases short and J 0 bases short, with 23 bases between. Germline-derived CDR1 and CDR2 are LGHDT and YNNKEL (reference sequence). CDR3 length: 17 amino acids. The CDR3 is CATEQRSRGYSTDTQYF. CDR3 bases: TGTGCCACCGAGCAGCGGAGCAGGGGTTATAGCACAGATACGCAGTATTTT.

This chain links TRBV6-2 or TRBV6-3 with TRBJ2-2, with 7 bases that match TRBD2. Trimming cost V 2 bases and J 4 bases; bases outside gene matches: 7. Germline V gene data show CDR1 as MNHEY and CDR2 as SVGEGT. The CDR3 sequence is 16 residues long. CDR3 sequence (DNA): TGTGCCAGCAGTTACCAATCTAGCGGCCGCACCGGGGAGCTGTTTTTT. This encodes CASSYQSSGRTGELFF.

The chain has TRBV4-1 and TRBJ2-5; TRBD2 might be the D (5 bases). The V and J ends lost 4 bases and 2 bases respectively, with 8 bases between them. CDR3 size: 13 residues. Germline CDR1 is MGHRA and CDR2 is YSYEKL. The CDR3 DNA follows: TGCGCCAGCAGCCGCGGGCCGCAAGAGACCCAGTACTTC. This translates into CASSRGPQETQYF.

CDR3 sequence: CASSEEGFGYTF. In nucleotides, the CDR3 is TGTGCCAGCAGTGAAGAGGGGTTTGGCTACACCTTC. This chain uses TRBV6-1 with TRBJ1-2, with a tentative D call TRBD1 (5 bases). V was pared by 1 base and J by 7 bases, with 7 bases between. Germline V gene lookup returns CDR1 MNHNS and CDR2 SASEGT. The CDR3 runs 12 residues.

The rearrangement joins TRBV7-2 to TRBJ2-1; D is ambiguous. The germline V gene encodes CDR1 SGHTA and CDR2 FQGNSA. V lost 8 bases and J 2 bases, leaving 13 bases between the germline ends. CDR3 length equals 14 residues. CDR3 amino acids: CASGVGLTYNEQFF. The CDR3 DNA reads as TGTGCCAGCGGCGTTGGGCTCACCTACAATGAGCAGTTCTTC.